This T cell receptor beta chain was retrieved from a study of T cells in Graves' hyperthyroidism and ophthalmopathy (dated by TCRdb to about 2019). Some background on the complete study: Peripheral blood samples were taken at the time of initial diagnosis, prior to any treatment. An independent validation cohort of around 20 hyperthyroidism patients and 17 patients who later progressed to ophthalmopathy tested prospective prediction of ophthalmopathy. TCR Vbeta CDR3 sequencing of 120 to 150 peripheral blood samples (fewer than 45 ophthalmopathy, around 80 hyperthyroidism and around 17 progressor patients) is reported in the paper. After sampling, hyperthyroidism patients received methimazole starting at 30 mg daily, and ophthalmopathy patients received high-dose intravenous methylprednisolone. To identify TCR V-J signatures that set the groups apart, the researchers used a discovery cohort of more than 95 patients, made up of 40 to 45 with Graves' ophthalmopathy and 57 with stable Graves' hyperthyroidism. The study also compared thyroid tissue and blood T-cell repertoires from over 5 Graves' hyperthyroidism patients. The 95 to 100 discovery patients were divided at random into training and test sets in a 7:3 ratio.

The TCR beta CDR3 regions were amplified from RNA transcripts. A first-round RT-PCR of the TCR CDR3 used the HTBI primer set with the Qiagen OneStep RT-PCR kit. The libraries were constructed in a second round of multiplex PCR and then size-selected and purified. The libraries were sequenced on an Illumina HiSeq2000 using paired-end 100 bp reads. The study's own analysis went as follows. SOAPnuke was used to process the raw data, with reads discarded if the reads contained adapters or uncalled bases, had a mean Phred below 15, or lacked an exact constant-primer or identifier match. High-quality paired reads were merged with COPE v1.2.5, and unique nucleotide sequences were defined as clonotypes. MiTCR v1.1 was used to align the clonotypes against IMGT TRBV, TRBD and TRBJ reference segments. Only V-J combinations with frequency above 0.0001, covering approximately 99% of repertoires, were analysed. The TCS score was defined as F50 (clonal expansion) divided by E x V (chaos), with BLOSUM62-based TCRdist calculated between CDR3 peptides within each V-J. Welch's t-statistics and random forest reduced around 550 V-J features to 13, which were used in a naive Bayes classifier (R e1071). TCRdb trimmed public reads at Q25 via fastp, called clones via MiXCR and kept in-frame beta chains. CDR3 protein sequences are deduplicated, and each keeps its most common genes and DNA. The V and J calls and clone size are TCRdb's, not the authors'. The sample table lists approximately 430,000 distinct CDR3 sequences, 14% to 15% of them with a count of one. 13% of the sample goes to the ten largest clones.

Study-wide conclusions, independent of this receptor: No statistical method was used to set the sample size in advance, and investigators knew the group allocation. In validation, the model predicted progression to ophthalmopathy a median of 6.5 months before onset, with approximately 68% sensitivity and almost 75% specificity. Ophthalmopathy was separated from stable hyperthyroidism by a 13 V-J signature model, with about 86% sensitivity and about 84% specificity obtained in cross-validation and 80%/75% obtained in testing. Most expanded thyroid clonotypes (frequency above 0.001) were also detected in blood, a finding suggesting that blood repertoires may reflect thyroid immune responses.

To note about this clonotype: The specificity of this receptor is unknown. No much larger clone is present one base from it, and per-base qualities are unavailable.

In the ophthalmopathy patients, disease was moderately to severely active, with a Clinical Activity Score of 3 or more, a NOSPECS grade of 4 or more, and a duration of less than 3 months. Exclusion was applied to patients with uncontrolled infections, other autoimmune diseases, pregnancy or lactation. Diagnoses relied on clinical symptoms, serum thyroxine and TRAb, thyroid ultrasound and orbital computed tomography. PBMCs were isolated from about 10 ml of fresh peripheral blood by Ficoll-Paque density gradient centrifugation. Trizol reagent was used to extract total RNA, and RNA quality was then checked on an Agilent 2100 Bioanalyzer. Sample: blood. This TCR was recovered from a man aged 18 to 30 with Graves' ophthalmopathy.

The DNA is TGCAGTGCTCCAAGGGTAGCTCGGAATGAGCAGTTCTTC. The resulting protein is CSAPRVARNEQFF. This sequence uses TRBV20-1 and TRBJ2-1; no D segment can be confidently identified. From the cysteine through the phenylalanine, the CDR3 covers 13 amino acids. Only the CDR3 part of the read is kept: 39 bases, read in frame from the first base. Taken from the germline V gene (reference sequence), the CDR1 and CDR2 loops are DFQATT and SNEGSKA. Between the V and J ends, shortened by 5 bases and 7 bases respectively, the junction contains 15 bases.